This T cell receptor beta chain was obtained from a study of CD4 T cells in relation to SARS-CoV-2 and coronaviruses. Naive and memory CD4+ T cells were separated from cryopreserved PBMCs. Profiling relied on immunoSEQ multiplex PCR, and the TCRdb table lists in-frame clones only, not all of them. The sample includes 35,000 to 40,000 clones, approximately 83% of them seen just once. Germline V gives CDR1 SGDLS, CDR2 YYNGEE. The V gene end was trimmed by 3 bases and the J gene end by 4 bases; junction bases not matched to a gene: 6. This CDR3 spans 15 amino acids. The study, taken as a whole, reports: This crossreactivity analysis covered spike protein alone, no other viral proteins.

This clone was detected only once. The antigen is unknown. Sequenced input: memory CD4+ T cells from PBMCs. V is TRBV9 and J is TRBJ1-2; TRBD1 aligns across 10 bases. This clonotype was obtained from an adult with COVID-19. The CDR3 coding sequence is TGTGCCAGCAGCGGACAGGGGGCTTTGTTCTATGGCTACACCTTC. This sequence encodes CASSGQGALFYGYTF.